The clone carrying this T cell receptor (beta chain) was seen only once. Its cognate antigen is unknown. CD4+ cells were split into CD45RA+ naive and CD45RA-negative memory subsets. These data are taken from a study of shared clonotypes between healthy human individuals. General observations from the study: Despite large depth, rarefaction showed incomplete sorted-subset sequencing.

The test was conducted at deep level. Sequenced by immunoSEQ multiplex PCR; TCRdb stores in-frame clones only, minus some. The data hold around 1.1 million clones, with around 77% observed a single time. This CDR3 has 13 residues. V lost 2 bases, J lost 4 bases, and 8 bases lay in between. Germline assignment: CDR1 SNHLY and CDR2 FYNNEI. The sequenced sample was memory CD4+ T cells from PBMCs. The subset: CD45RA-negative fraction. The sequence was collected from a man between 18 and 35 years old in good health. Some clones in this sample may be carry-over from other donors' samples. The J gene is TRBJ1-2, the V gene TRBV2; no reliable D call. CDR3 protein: CASSESVAYGYTF. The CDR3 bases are TGTGCCAGCAGTGAATCGGTAGCCTATGGCTACACCTTC.